These T cell receptor beta chains were read from a single sample in a study of identical twins. Each CDR3 protein is one row after TCRdb ran MiXCR on the 5' RACE reads. Here the sample spans hundreds of thousands of distinct CDR3 sequences, more than 6.5% being singletons. This sample also belongs to another study, concerning yellow fever vaccine responses in identical twins.

The source material was memory (CD45RO+) T cells sorted from blood. The source is a woman younger than 35 in good health. Both conserved end residues are trimmed from each CDR3.

J,V,CDR3
TRBJ2-7,TRBV19,ASSIGQGADEQY
TRBJ1-2,TRBV7-2,ASSHYIPAGGYT
TRBJ2-1,TRBV12-3/TRBV12-4,ASSLDRGQGDEQF
TRBJ2-1,TRBV7-8,ASSLRQGEFNEQF
TRBJ1-4,TRBV29-1,SVSPGGVGEKLF
TRBJ2-3,TRBV19,ASSIGQGGDTQY
TRBJ2-3,TRBV29-1,SVDISVSDTQY
TRBJ2-1,TRBV12-3/TRBV12-4,ASRLPGGGLNEQF
TRBJ2-2,TRBV20-1,CARDLGRGANTGELF
TRBJ2-1,TRBV12-3/TRBV12-4,ASGSRGFNEQF
TRBJ2-2,TRBV3-1,ASSQVGGPTGELF
TRBJ2-5,TRBV7-9,ASSFLAGGDQETQY
TRBJ2-7,TRBV29-1,SVGVRQGGNEQY
TRBJ2-1,TRBV20-1,SAGSYNEQF
TRBJ2-7,TRBV2,AGNRDPGEQY
TRBJ2-3,TRBV7-3,ASSPRSTRVGSDTQY
TRBJ2-1,TRBV27,ASSFDRGGSNEQF
TRBJ2-7,TRBV20-1,SAAATQYEQY
TRBJ2-3,TRBV29-1,SVAAGNTDTQY
TRBJ2-1,TRBV5-1,ASSLGTEQF
TRBJ2-7,TRBV24-1,ATSDSGTGYYEQY
TRBJ1-1,TRBV5-1,ASSYTGTEAF
TRBJ1-1,TRBV7-8,ASSLDRQRTRAAF
TRBJ2-3,TRBV11-3,ASSLSPYTDTQY
TRBJ2-1,TRBV20-1,TANRNNEQF
TRBJ2-3,TRBV25-1,ASSGRTGYYTQY
TRBJ2-7,TRBV18,ASSPDRGGVYEQY
TRBJ2-3,TRBV14,ASSQGIGSTDTQY
TRBJ2-3,TRBV10-3,AISESFRGTADTQY
TRBJ1-2,TRBV24-1,ATKPGQGISGYT
TRBJ2-5,TRBV5-5,ASSLGDRMGIKETQY
TRBJ1-6,TRBV6-1,ATRDRVQGSPLH